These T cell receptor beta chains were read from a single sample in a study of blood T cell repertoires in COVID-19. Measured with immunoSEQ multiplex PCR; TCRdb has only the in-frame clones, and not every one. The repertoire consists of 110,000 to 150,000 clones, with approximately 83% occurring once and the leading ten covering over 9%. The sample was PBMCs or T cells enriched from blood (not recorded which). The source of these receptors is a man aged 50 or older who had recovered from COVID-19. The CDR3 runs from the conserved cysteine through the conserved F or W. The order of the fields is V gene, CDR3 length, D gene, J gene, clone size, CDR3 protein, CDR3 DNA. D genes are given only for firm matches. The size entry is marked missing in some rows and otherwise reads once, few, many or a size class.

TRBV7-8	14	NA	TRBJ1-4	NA	CASSLVEANEKLFF	TGTGCCAGCAGCTTAGTCGAGGCAAATGAAAAACTGTTTTTT
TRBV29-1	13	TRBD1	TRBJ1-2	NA	CSVEFRDRDGYTF	TGCAGCGTTGAATTCCGGGACAGGGACGGCTACACCTTC
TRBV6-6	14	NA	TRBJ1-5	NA	CASSAQGWNQPQHF	TGTGCCAGCAGTGCACAGGGTTGGAATCAGCCCCAGCATTTT
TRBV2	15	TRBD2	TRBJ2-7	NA	CASRRLAGGPYEQYF	TGTGCCAGCAGAAGACTAGCGGGGGGTCCCTACGAGCAGTACTTC
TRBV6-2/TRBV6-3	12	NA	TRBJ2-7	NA	CASSLQGYEQYF	TGTGCCAGCAGTCTGCAGGGATACGAGCAGTACTTC
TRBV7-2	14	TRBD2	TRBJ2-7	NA	CASSPPRGNYEQYF	TGTGCCAGCAGCCCCCCGCGGGGGAACTACGAGCAGTACTTC
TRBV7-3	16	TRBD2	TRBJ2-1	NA	CASSLLSGGQNNEQFF	TGTGCCAGCAGCTTACTTAGCGGGGGCCAAAACAATGAGCAGTTCTTC
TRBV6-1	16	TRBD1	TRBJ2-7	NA	CASSEWDRGLSYEQYF	TGTGCCAGCAGTGAATGGGACAGGGGGCTCTCCTACGAGCAGTACTTC
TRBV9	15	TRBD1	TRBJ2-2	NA	CASSPHRGRTGELFF	TGTGCCAGCAGCCCACACAGGGGGCGTACCGGGGAGCTGTTTTTT
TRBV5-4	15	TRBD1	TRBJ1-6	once	CASSTTTGLNSPLHF	TGTGCCAGCAGCACTACGACAGGGTTGAATTCACCCCTCCACTTT
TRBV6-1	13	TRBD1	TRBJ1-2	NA	CASGRDRDYGYTF	TGTGCCAGCGGCCGGGACAGGGATTATGGCTACACCTTC
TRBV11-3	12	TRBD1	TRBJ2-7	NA	CASSWTGGEQYF	TGTGCCAGCAGCTGGACAGGGGGCGAGCAGTACTTC
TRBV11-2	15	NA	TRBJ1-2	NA	CASSLDGGENYGYTF	TGTGCCAGCAGCTTAGATGGGGGGGAAAACTATGGCTACACCTTC
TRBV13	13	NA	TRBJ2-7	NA	CASSLGRSYEQYF	TGTGCCAGCAGCTTAGGCCGGAGCTACGAGCAGTACTTC
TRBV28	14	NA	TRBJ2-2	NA	CASSPPTGTGELFF	TGTGCCAGCAGCCCACCGACTGGCACCGGGGAGCTGTTTTTT
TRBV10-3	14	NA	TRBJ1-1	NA	CAIREAGGETEAFF	TGTGCCATCAGGGAGGCGGGGGGAGAAACTGAAGCTTTCTTT
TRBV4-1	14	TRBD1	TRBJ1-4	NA	CASSLTGAGEKLFF	TGCGCCAGCAGCCTCACAGGGGCCGGGGAAAAACTGTTTTTT
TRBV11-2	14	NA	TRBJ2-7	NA	CASSLAPGTYEQYF	TGTGCCAGCAGCTTAGCCCCAGGAACCTACGAGCAGTACTTC
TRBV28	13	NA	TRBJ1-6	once	CASRQNRDSPLHF	TGTGCCAGCAGGCAAAACAGGGATTCACCCCTCCACTTT
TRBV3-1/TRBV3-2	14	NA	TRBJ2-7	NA	CASSQVYAGDEQYF	TGTGCCAGCAGCCAAGTTTACGCAGGGGACGAGCAGTACTTC
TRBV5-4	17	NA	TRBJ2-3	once	CASSLWRQAYTKDTQYF	TGTGCCAGCAGCTTATGGCGTCAGGCGTATACAAAAGATACGCAGTATTTT